This passage covers 29 T cell receptor beta chains from one sample sequenced in a study of blood T cell repertoires in COVID-19. Assay: immunoSEQ multiplex PCR; the TCRdb copy retains only in-frame clones and omits some. In the table there are fewer than 120,000 clones, 88% of which are singletons. Sequencing was carried out using peripheral blood. All receptors come from a woman aged 45-65 years with acute or convalescent COVID-19.

J is TRBJ2-3 and V is TRBV5-1, with 10 bases matching TRBD1. V shed 4 bases, J shed 3 bases, and the junction held 5 bases outside the gene matches. The CDR3 is 15 residues long. Germline CDR1 SGHRS, CDR2 YFSETQ. CDR3 bases: TGCGCCAGCAGCACACGGACAGGGGGTACAGATACGCAGTATTTT. This gives the protein CASSTRTGGTDTQYF.

The CDR3 region is CASSLTSVNTGELFF. The CDR3 nucleotides are TGCGCCAGCAGCTTGACTAGCGTGAACACCGGGGAGCTGTTTTTT. The V call is TRBV5-1, the J call TRBJ2-2; 7 nucleotides agree with TRBD2. This CDR3 is built from 15 residues. The trim removed 1 base at V and 1 base at J, leaving 1 base unmatched. Germline CDR1 SGHRS, CDR2 YFSETQ.

The gene calls are TRBV18 and TRBJ1-1; D gene ambiguous. The CDR3 spans 16 residues. V was cut by 1 base and J by 5 bases, with 17 bases left in between. Germline assignment: CDR1 KGHSH and CDR2 LQKENI. DNA of the CDR3: TGTGCCAGCTCACCACTCCCGACGGGGAGGAGGACTGAAGCTTTCTTT. Translating gives CASSPLPTGRRTEAFF.

The rearrangement joins TRBV3-1 (or the pseudogene TRBV3-2) to TRBJ2-1; 9 bases line up with TRBD2. The CDR3 is 15 residues long. The V gene's germline CDR1 is LGHDT and CDR2 YNNKEL (reference sequence). Trimming took 1 base from V and 7 from J; bases not matched to a gene: 5. This CDR3 is CASSQGLAGPNEQFF. The DNA of the CDR3 is TGTGCCAGCAGCCAAGGGCTAGCGGGGCCAAATGAGCAGTTCTTC.

The rearrangement joins TRBV24-1 to TRBJ2-3; D gene uncertain. V shed 5 bases and J shed 0 bases, with 8 bases lying between them. CDR3 length: 14 amino acids. Germline assignment: CDR1 KGHDR and CDR2 SFDVKD. The CDR3 DNA sequence: TGTGCCACCAGTGTAGGCGGAAGCACAGATACGCAGTATTTT. The encoded protein is CATSVGGSTDTQYF.

The rearrangement uses TRBV3-1 (or the pseudogene TRBV3-2) and TRBJ2-4; maybe TRBD2 (5 bases). The V gene lost 0 bases and the J gene lost 0 bases, with 15 bases spanning the gap. The germline V gene encodes CDR1 LGHDT and CDR2 YNNKEL (reference sequence). CDR3 length: 18 residues. Written as DNA, the CDR3 is TGTGCCAGCAGCCAAGATCTCCGAGCGGCACTAGCCAAAAACATTCAGTACTTC. Protein sequence: CASSQDLRAALAKNIQYF.

The genes are TRBV10-2 and TRBJ2-1, with D unresolved. Per germline, CDR1 WSHSY and CDR2 SAAADI. CDR3 length: 14 amino acids. The V end was cut by 7 bases, the J end by 0 bases, with 10 bases between. The CDR3 DNA is TGCGCCAGCACTGACCCGGGCTCCTACAATGAGCAGTTCTTC. Its translation is CASTDPGSYNEQFF.

The V call is TRBV7-9, the J call TRBJ1-6; no definite D call. With 3 bases removed from V and 9 bases from J, the gap between germline ends came to 12 bases. Germline assignment: CDR1 SEHNR and CDR2 FQNEAQ (reference sequence). The CDR3 sequence is 14 residues long. The CDR3, as DNA: TGTGCCAGCAGCTTGATAGGGAGTTGTTCACCCCTCCACTTT. It specifies CASSLIGSCSPLHF.

At least ten counts were recorded for this clone. J is TRBJ2-2 and V is TRBV27; tentative D call: TRBD1 (5 bases). The CDR3 has 15 residues. Trimming took off 1 base at V and 6 bases at J, with 12 bases between the two ends. Germline V gene lookup returns CDR1 MNHEY and CDR2 SMNVEV (reference sequence). CDR3 nucleotide sequence: TGTGCCAGCAGTTTATTGGCAGGGATCTCCGGGGAGCTGTTTTTT. It translates to CASSLLAGISGELFF.

The V gene is TRBV28, the J gene TRBJ1-5; 7 bases match TRBD1. J lost 12 bases, V lost 10 bases, and 18 bases had no gene match. The CDR3 is 14 amino acids. Germline V CDR1 and CDR2: MDHEN, SYDVKM. The CDR3 DNA is TGTGCCACCTACCTAGGGGGCGACAGGTTACTCCAGCATTTT. Its translation is CATYLGGDRLLQHF.

This chain links TRBV6-5 with TRBJ2-2, with TRBD1 matching 8 bases. Germline CDR1 is MNHEY and CDR2 is SVGAGI. V lost 7 bases, J lost 4 bases, and 5 bases stayed unmatched. The CDR3 consists of 14 residues. The CDR3 DNA sequence: TGTGCCAGCACCGGACAGGGAGGCACCGGGGAGCTGTTTTTT. Amino acids: CASTGQGGTGELFF.

The rearrangement uses TRBV7-9 and TRBJ1-5, with TRBD1 matching 8 bases. Germline V gene sequence: CDR1 SEHNR, CDR2 FQNEAQ (reference sequence). J lost 7 bases, V lost 2 bases, and 7 bases had no gene match. CDR3 length equals 15 residues. CDR3 residues: CASSLQGAGEQPQHF. DNA of the CDR3: TGTGCCAGCAGCTTACAGGGGGCAGGTGAACAGCCCCAGCATTTT.

The chain joins TRBV25-1 to TRBJ1-1; possible D gene TRBD1, 6 bases. Germline V gene data show CDR1 as MGHDK and CDR2 as SYGVNS. The length of the CDR3 is 15 residues. Trimming took 2 bases from V and 4 from J, leaving 14 bases between them. The CDR3, as DNA: TGTGCCAGCAGTGAAAGTGGGGGAGGGGGCACTGAAGCTTTCTTT. Translating it yields CASSESGGGGTEAFF.

The genes are TRBV27 and TRBJ2-7, with D perhaps TRBD2 (5 bases). V was clipped by 5 bases and J by 3 bases, with 17 bases between them. This CDR3 is 15 amino acids long. Germline V CDR1 and CDR2: MNHEY, SMNVEV (reference sequence). CDR3 sequence: CASSTRREPVYEQYF. For the CDR3, the DNA is TGTGCCAGCAGTACGAGACGGGAACCCGTCTACGAGCAGTACTTC.

This clone is medium-sized within its sample. The J gene is TRBJ2-1, the V gene TRBV6-1; tentatively, D is TRBD1 (5 bases). The V and J ends lost 1 base and 3 bases respectively, with 7 bases between them. CDR1 MNHNS and CDR2 SASEGT come from the germline V gene. This CDR3 has 14 residues. CDR3 sequence reads: CASSEGDSYNEQFF. The DNA of the CDR3 is TGTGCCAGCAGTGAAGGTGACAGCTACAATGAGCAGTTCTTC.

This sequence joins TRBV5-4 and TRBJ2-5; D perhaps matches TRBD2 (5 bases). In germline, CDR1 is SGHNT, CDR2 YYREEE (reference sequence). The ends were cut back, 4 bases at V and 1 base at J, with 11 bases in the middle. The CDR3 runs to 14 residues. The CDR3 spells CASSPEVGQETQYF. The DNA for the CDR3 is TGTGCCAGCAGCCCGGAGGTGGGCCAAGAGACCCAGTACTTC.

This rearrangement joins TRBV6-5 to TRBJ2-1; TRBD2 aligns across 11 bases. CDR3 length: 15 amino acids. Looked up from germline, CDR1 is MNHEY and CDR2 is SVGAGI. V trimming: 8 bases; J trimming: 7 bases; junction bases outside the gene matches: 10. The CDR3, as DNA: TGTGCCAGCGGAGGGCAGACTAGCGGGATTAATGAGCAGTTCTTC. It is translated as CASGGQTSGINEQFF.

The chain carries TRBV15 and TRBJ2-7; possibly TRBD2 for D (5 bases). The CDR3 has 11 residues. Trimming removed 9 bases at V and 4 bases at J, with 10 bases between. Germline-derived CDR1 and CDR2 are LNHNV and YYDKDF (reference sequence). CDR3 sequence (DNA): TGTGCCACTGGGGAGACGTACGAGCAGTACTTC. Protein sequence: CATGETYEQYF. The variable domain in full, with the rest retrieved from reference TRBV15 and TRBJ2-7, is DAMVIQNPRYQVTQFGKPVTLSCSQTLNHNVMYWYQQKSSQAPKLLFHYYDKDFNNEADTPDNFQSRRPNTSFCFLDIRSPGLGDTAMYLCATGETYEQYFGPGTRLTVT.

This chain links TRBV11-2 with TRBJ2-7; 7 positions agree with TRBD1. Germline V gene data show CDR1 as SGHAT and CDR2 as FQNNGV. This CDR3 is built from 15 residues. V shed 5 bases and J 0 bases; nucleotides not matched to a gene: 7. CDR3 loop: CASSLTGAGSYEQYF. CDR3 DNA sequence: TGTGCCAGCAGCCTTACAGGGGCGGGCTCCTACGAGCAGTACTTC. Full variable domain (outside the CDR3, taken from reference TRBV11-2 and TRBJ2-7): EAGVAQSPRYKIIEKRQSVAFWCNPISGHATLYWYQQILGQGPKLLIQFQNNGVVDDSQLPKDRFSAERLKGVDSTLKIQPAKLEDSAVYLCASSLTGAGSYEQYFGPGTRLTVT.

The chain combines TRBV6-2 or TRBV6-3 with TRBJ2-6; 8 nucleotides match TRBD1. From germline, CDR1 is MNHEY and CDR2 SVGEGT. V trimming: 2 bases; J trimming: 1 base; junction bases outside the gene matches: 7. The CDR3 has 18 amino acids. The CDR3 loop is CASSYATGVGSGANVLTF. Written as DNA, the CDR3 is TGTGCCAGCAGTTACGCGACAGGGGTTGGGTCTGGGGCCAACGTCCTGACTTTC.

This chain links TRBV7-9 with TRBJ1-6; D gene ambiguous. Germline V gene data show CDR1 as SEHNR and CDR2 as FQNEAQ (reference sequence). The CDR3 is 14 residues long. V gave up 6 bases and J gave up 6 bases, with 12 bases separating them. CDR3 bases: TGTGCCAGCAGTTTCGGGAGATCTAATTCACCCCTCCACTTT. Translating gives CASSFGRSNSPLHF. Together with reference TRBV7-9 and TRBJ1-6, the CDR3 gives the full variable domain: DTGVSQNPRHKITKRGQNVTFRCDPISEHNRLYWYRQTLGQGPEFLTYFQNEAQLEKSRLLSDRFSAERPKGSFSTLEIQRTEQGDSAMYLCASSFGRSNSPLHFGNGTRLTVT.

This clone appeared once. The chain combines TRBV7-9 with TRBJ1-5, with D possibly matching TRBD1 (5 bases). V lost 0 bases to trimming and J lost 0 bases, with 9 bases between them. Germline V lookup: CDR1 SEHNR, CDR2 FQNEAQ (reference sequence). CDR3 length: 16 residues. The CDR3 DNA reads as TGTGCCAGCAGCTTAGCGCAAGGGGATAGCAATCAGCCCCAGCATTTT. This gives the protein CASSLAQGDSNQPQHF.

The chain uses TRBV19 and TRBJ2-7, with 7 bases fitting TRBD1. The germline V gene has CDR1 LNHDA and CDR2 SQIVND (reference sequence). J was trimmed by 1 base and V by 6 bases; bases with no gene match: 9. The CDR3 spans 15 residues. This CDR3 reads CASRPRQGQSYEQYF. The CDR3 coding sequence is TGTGCCAGTAGACCGCGACAGGGCCAGTCCTACGAGCAGTACTTC.

The V and J genes are TRBV24-1 and TRBJ2-2; possibly TRBD2 for D (6 bases). Germline-derived CDR1 and CDR2 are KGHDR and SFDVKD. This CDR3 is 18 amino acids long. Trimming shortened V by 4 bases and J by 4 bases, and 21 bases separated the two germline ends. Here the CDR3 reads CATSDTGGPGLGTGELFF. CDR3 nucleotides: TGTGCCACCAGTGACACCGGGGGACCGGGCTTGGGCACCGGGGAGCTGTTTTTT.

The chain has TRBV7-9 and TRBJ2-1, with 7 bases matching TRBD2. The CDR3 covers 16 residues. Germline V gene sequence: CDR1 SEHNR, CDR2 FQNEAQ (reference sequence). Trimming removed 5 bases from V and 8 bases from J; junction bases left unmatched: 15. CDR3 loop: CASSPRERGSEDEQFF. Written as DNA, the CDR3 is TGTGCCAGCAGCCCTAGGGAGCGCGGGAGTGAAGATGAGCAGTTCTTC.

The chain combines TRBV6-6 with TRBJ2-1, with 12 positions matching TRBD2. The germline CDR1 and CDR2 sequences are MNHNY and SVGAGI (reference sequence). Unmatched junction bases numbered 9, after V lost 5 bases and J lost 7 bases. CDR3 length: 16 amino acids. This CDR3 reads CASSHPRLAGVNEQFF. CDR3 bases: TGTGCCAGCAGTCACCCCCGACTAGCGGGAGTGAATGAGCAGTTCTTC.

This chain uses TRBV28 with TRBJ1-6; 12 positions match TRBD1. V shed 10 bases, J shed 7 bases, and the junction held 8 bases outside the gene matches. Germline V lookup: CDR1 MDHEN, CDR2 SYDVKM. The CDR3 spans 15 residues. The CDR3: CATEGGTGGNSPLHF. Written as DNA, the CDR3 is TGTGCCACCGAAGGGGGGACAGGGGGCAATTCACCCCTCCACTTT.

The chain couples TRBV6-1 to TRBJ1-4; 10 nucleotides align to TRBD1. The CDR3 length is 16 residues. V shed 4 bases, J shed 8 bases, and the junction held 10 bases outside the gene matches. Per germline, CDR1 MNHNS and CDR2 SASEGT. CDR3: CASSVGSGTGVEKLFF. CDR3 sequence (DNA): TGTGCCAGCAGTGTCGGCTCCGGGACAGGGGTAGAAAAACTGTTTTTT.

This chain joins TRBV18 and TRBJ2-2, with 11 bases fitting TRBD2. Germline V CDR1 and CDR2: KGHSH, LQKENI. The CDR3 has 18 residues. The V gene end was trimmed by 3 bases and the J gene end by 9 bases; junction bases not matched to a gene: 15. The CDR3 spells CASSPSWGLAESNRELFF. In nucleotides, the CDR3 is TGTGCCAGCTCACCTTCCTGGGGACTAGCGGAATCCAACCGGGAGCTGTTTTTT.